This T cell receptor beta chain appears in the sequencing data of a study of cytomegalovirus exposure and HLA in healthy donors. Study information: The same platform was used for the 120 validation repertoires and the roughly 700 first-cohort repertoires, a later analysis reported.

Here immunoSEQ multiplex PCR was the method, and the copy in TCRdb shows in-frame clones only, minus some. The sample includes about 130,000 clones, around nine tenths of them seen just once. Overall study results and limits: A few CMV-associated chains were confirmed in vitro to be specific for CMV antigens.

Germline CDR1 and CDR2: SGHNT and YENEEA. The CDR3 consists of 17 residues. Trimming cost V 5 bases and J 3 bases; bases outside gene matches: 12. Note on this clone: Its specificity is unknown.

The sample was PBMCs. V usage is TRBV11-3 and J usage is TRBJ2-3; 9 positions agree with TRBD1. The TCR was taken from a man aged 30-40 years in good health and CMV-seronegative. The DNA of the CDR3 is TGTGCCAGCAGCCATTTCACAGGGGGCCAAGATACAGATACGCAGTATTTT. Translating it yields CASSHFTGGQDTDTQYF.